A single sample is the source of the 27 T cell receptor beta chains below, sequenced in a study of cytomegalovirus exposure and HLA in healthy donors. PCR primers comprised 60 Vbeta and 13 Jbeta primers. Profiling relied on immunoSEQ multiplex PCR, and the TCRdb table lists in-frame clones only, not all of them. The data show some 150,000 clones, with around 68% seen just once and around 3.2% held by the top ten. What was sequenced was PBMCs. All receptors come from a man in his forties in good health and CMV-seronegative.

This chain links TRBV27 with TRBJ2-1; a weak D match, TRBD1 (6 bases). CDR1 is MNHEY and CDR2 is SMNVEV in the germline V gene (reference sequence). V was pared by 6 bases and J by 7 bases, with 13 bases between. This CDR3 is 13 amino acids long. The CDR3 coding sequence is TGTGCCAGCAGACCCCGGGACAAAAATGAGCAGTTCTTC. Encoded protein: CASRPRDKNEQFF.

The rearrangement links TRBV5-1 to TRBJ2-5; D might be TRBD1 (6 bases). Germline assignment: CDR1 SGHRS and CDR2 YFSETQ. Trimming took 4 bases from V and 1 from J, leaving 14 bases between them. The CDR3 length is 15 residues. CDR3 nucleotides: TGCGCCAGCAGCCTAACGGGACACTTCCAAGAGACCCAGTACTTC. Its translation: CASSLTGHFQETQYF.

This chain uses TRBV6-4 with TRBJ2-3, with 9 bases that match TRBD2. V shed 5 bases and J 5 bases; nucleotides not matched to a gene: 11. The CDR3 is 16 amino acids. Germline V gives CDR1 MRHNA, CDR2 SNTAGT. The CDR3 bases are TGTGCCAGCAGTTGGGCTTCAGCGGGAGGTGAAGATACGCAGTATTTT. It translates to CASSWASAGGEDTQYF.

The chain recombines TRBV5-1 with TRBJ2-1; 9 positions match TRBD2. Germline CDR1 reads SGHRS; CDR2 reads YFSETQ. The V gene end was trimmed by 0 bases and the J gene end by 8 bases; junction bases not matched to a gene: 6. The CDR3 is 15 residues long. CDR3 amino acids: CASSLVGLAGDEQFF. CDR3 in DNA: TGCGCCAGCAGCTTGGTGGGACTAGCTGGAGATGAGCAGTTCTTC. The complete variable domain, with remaining parts taken from reference TRBV5-1 and TRBJ2-1, reads KAGVTQTPRYLIKTRGQQVTLSCSPISGHRSVSWYQQTPGQGLQFLFEYFSETQRNKGNFPGRFSGRQFSNSRSEMNVSTLELGDSALYLCASSLVGLAGDEQFFGPGTRLTVL.

This chain links TRBV9 with TRBJ2-7; possible D gene TRBD1, 5 bases. V dropped 3 bases and J dropped 3 bases, with 13 bases sitting between them. Germline assignment: CDR1 SGDLS and CDR2 YYNGEE. CDR3 length: 14 amino acids. For the CDR3, the DNA is TGTGCCAGCAGCGCCCAGGTTCAGGGCTACGAGCAGTACTTC. Translation: CASSAQVQGYEQYF.

The chain combines TRBV5-6 with TRBJ1-2; 11 bases fit TRBD1. This CDR3 spans 17 amino acids. The V gene's germline CDR1 is SGHDT and CDR2 YYEEEE. With 4 bases clipped from V and 1 base from J, the junction kept 9 bases outside the gene matches. The CDR3 sequence: CASSVTGTGGYNYGYTF. CDR3 bases: TGTGCCAGCAGCGTTACCGGGACAGGGGGATATAACTATGGCTACACCTTC.

CDR3 sequence: CASSGQGGVPQPQHF. CDR3 in DNA: TGTGCCAGCTCAGGGCAAGGGGGGGTGCCCCAGCCCCAGCATTTT. The chain carries TRBV18 and TRBJ1-5; tentatively, D is TRBD1 (6 bases). Trimming left V 5 bases short and J 7 bases short, with 18 bases between. CDR1 and CDR2 (germline): KGHSH, LQKENI. The CDR3 runs to 15 residues.

CDR3 sequence reads: CASSTRDSSYNEQFF. DNA of the CDR3: TGTGCCAGCAGTACAAGGGACAGCTCCTACAATGAGCAGTTCTTC. The rearrangement uses TRBV27 and TRBJ2-1, with 7 bases that match TRBD1. V was clipped by 5 bases and J by 0 bases; unmatched bases: 4. This CDR3 contains 15 residues. CDR1 MNHEY and CDR2 SMNVEV come from the germline V gene (reference sequence).

The rearrangement links TRBV7-2 to TRBJ2-3; 9 bases agree with TRBD2. The CDR3 is 14 amino acids. The ends lost 5 bases at V and 6 bases at J; junction bases unmatched: 6. In germline, CDR1 is SGHTA, CDR2 FQGNSA. CDR3 region: CASSISGRRDTQYF. The CDR3 bases are TGTGCCAGCAGCATTAGCGGGAGACGCGATACGCAGTATTTT.

The CDR3 spells CASSLSGGADTQYF. The CDR3 DNA is TGTGCCAGCAGCCTCAGCGGGGGCGCAGATACGCAGTATTTT. This sequence joins TRBV7-2 and TRBJ2-3; 8 bases line up with TRBD2. Germline V gene data show CDR1 as SGHTA and CDR2 as FQGNSA. V shed 5 bases and J 4 bases; nucleotides not matched to a gene: 5. The CDR3 consists of 14 residues.

This chain uses TRBV30 with TRBJ1-6; D not certain. The CDR3 contains 17 residues. V lost 1 base and J lost 0, with 13 bases in between. Germline values: CDR1 GTSNPN, CDR2 SVGIG (reference sequence). For the CDR3, the DNA is TGTGCCTGGAGTGATCGGACTCTTAGCTCCTATAATTCACCCCTCCACTTT. Translated, it gives CAWSDRTLSSYNSPLHF.

This chain connects TRBV30 to TRBJ1-5; D is ambiguous. Germline loops: CDR1 GTSNPN, CDR2 SVGIG (reference sequence). The CDR3 length is 12 residues. V gave up 1 base and J gave up 2 bases, with 3 bases separating them. The CDR3 loop reads CAWSGGNQPQHF. The CDR3 DNA sequence: TGTGCCTGGAGTGGAGGCAATCAGCCCCAGCATTTT.

The rearrangement uses TRBV7-2 and TRBJ2-5; TRBD2 is a possible D gene (6 bases). V shed 2 bases and J shed 3 bases, with 13 bases lying between them. This CDR3 comprises 15 residues. CDR1 and CDR2 from the germline V gene are SGHTA and FQGNSA. The CDR3 reads CASSLPSVAEETQYF. The CDR3 coding sequence is TGTGCCAGCAGCTTACCGTCGGTAGCGGAAGAGACCCAGTACTTC.

The V call is TRBV18, the J call TRBJ2-7; D is uncertain. The germline V gene has CDR1 KGHSH and CDR2 LQKENI. The CDR3 has 14 residues. Trimming shortened V by 2 bases and J by 0 bases, and 8 bases separated the two germline ends. CDR3: CASSPSPNSYEQYF. The CDR3 DNA sequence: TGTGCCAGCTCACCATCCCCTAACTCCTACGAGCAGTACTTC.

The table lists this clone with a count of one. The chain has TRBV18 and TRBJ2-7; D gene ambiguous. The CDR3 is 13 amino acids. Germline-derived CDR1 and CDR2 are KGHSH and LQKENI. V was trimmed by 2 bases and J by 7 bases, leaving 12 bases between them. The CDR3 sequence: CASSPALFREQYF. The CDR3 DNA reads TGTGCCAGCTCACCAGCACTTTTCCGTGAGCAGTACTTC.

This clone occurred a few times. The rearrangement links TRBV6-1 to TRBJ1-1; 7 bases line up with TRBD1. Per the germline V gene, CDR1 is MNHNS and CDR2 is SASEGT. The CDR3 is 15 amino acids. Trimming took 7 bases from V and 2 from J; bases not matched to a gene: 10. The CDR3 loop reads CASNTLRGGNTEAFF. CDR3 DNA sequence: TGTGCCAGCAACACCCTAAGAGGGGGCAACACTGAAGCTTTCTTT.

The chain is built from TRBV29-1 and TRBJ2-2; D call uncertain. CDR3 length: 14 amino acids. The germline V gene encodes CDR1 SQVTM and CDR2 ANQGSEA. V gave up 7 bases and J gave up 1 base, with 13 bases separating them. The CDR3 DNA is TGCAGCGCACTGACAAAGGAGAACACCGGGGAGCTGTTTTTT. This gives the protein CSALTKENTGELFF.

This sequence joins TRBV6-1 and TRBJ1-2; tentative D call: TRBD1 (5 bases). The CDR3 runs 13 residues. The V end was cut by 2 bases, the J end by 8 bases, with 12 bases between. The V gene's germline CDR1 is MNHNS and CDR2 SASEGT. CDR3 sequence reads: CASSEFPGQGYTF. CDR3 nucleotides: TGTGCCAGCAGTGAATTTCCAGGGCAAGGCTACACCTTC.

As to this clone: A junction boundary mismatches the germline segment, possibly from a read error. The chain recombines TRBV7-9 with TRBJ2-7; maybe TRBD1 (5 bases). This CDR3 comprises 12 residues. Germline V lookup: CDR1 SEHNR, CDR2 FQNEAQ (reference sequence). The CDR3 loop is CSSSSLGLEQYF. The CDR3 nucleotides read TGTTCCAGCAGCTCCTTGGGGCTCGAGCAGTACTTC. Filled out from reference TRBV7-9 and TRBJ2-7, the complete variable domain reads DTGVSQNPRHKITKRGQNVTFRCDPISEHNRLYWYRQTLGQGPEFLTYFQNEAQLEKSRLLSDRFSAERPKGSFSTLEIQRTEQGDSAMYLCSSSSLGLEQYFGPGTRLTVT.

This clone showed up just once. V usage is TRBV4-1 and J usage is TRBJ2-1; D is uncertain. CDR3 length: 15 residues. The germline V gene has CDR1 MGHRA and CDR2 YSYEKL. V was shortened by 4 bases and J by 3 bases, with 13 bases between the two germline ends. The CDR3, as DNA: TGCGCCAGCAGCCGAGCGAGAGCAGACTACAATGAGCAGTTCTTC. Translating it yields CASSRARADYNEQFF.

The chain recombines TRBV4-3 with TRBJ2-1, with D possibly TRBD2 on 6 matching bases. The CDR3 has 13 amino acids. Germline-derived CDR1 and CDR2 are LGHNA and YSLEER. Trimming took off 0 bases at V and 7 bases at J, with 7 bases between the two ends. The CDR3 nucleotides are TGCGCCAGCAGCCAAGATGGGAGGAATGAGCAGTTCTTC. Encoded protein: CASSQDGRNEQFF.

The chain is built from TRBV29-1 and TRBJ2-1; D not resolved. V shed 4 bases and J shed 9 bases, with 7 bases lying between them. This CDR3 comprises 10 residues. Germline CDR1 and CDR2: SQVTM and ANQGSEA. The CDR3 spells CSVGSSEQFF. Written as DNA, the CDR3 is TGCAGCGTTGGGTCTAGTGAGCAGTTCTTC.

V usage is TRBV30 and J usage is TRBJ1-2; D uncertain. Looked up from germline, CDR1 is GTSNPN and CDR2 is SVGIG (reference sequence). The CDR3 has 15 residues. V lost 4 bases to trimming and J lost 2 bases, with 17 bases between them. In DNA, the CDR3 is TGTGCCTGGATACGGGAGGGATCCTTCAACTATGGCTACACCTTC. This encodes CAWIREGSFNYGYTF.

This sequence joins TRBV5-6 and TRBJ2-5, with D possibly being TRBD1 (8 bases). The last part of the DNA fits TRBJ2-7 better; the J call may be wrong. CDR3 length: 18 residues. CDR1 is SGHDT, CDR2 YYEEEE, per germline. DNA for the CDR3: TGTGCCAGCAGCTCTCAGGGGGCGAAAAGCGGGATATTCTACGAGCAGTACTTC. Amino acid sequence: CASSSQGAKSGIFYEQYF.

V usage is TRBV28 and J usage is TRBJ2-1; 7 bases fit TRBD1. This CDR3 spans 15 amino acids. Germline loops: CDR1 MDHEN, CDR2 SYDVKM. The trim removed 5 bases at V and 5 bases at J, leaving 9 bases unmatched. CDR3 protein: CASSKQSTGNNEQFF. Here the CDR3 DNA reads TGTGCCAGCAGTAAACAGTCGACAGGGAACAATGAGCAGTTCTTC.

This chain links TRBV5-1 with TRBJ2-2; no definite D call. With 1 base removed from V and 8 bases from J, the gap between germline ends came to 6 bases. This CDR3 has 12 residues. CDR1 and CDR2 (germline): SGHRS, YFSETQ. The CDR3: CASSLLEGELFF. CDR3 DNA: TGCGCCAGCAGCTTGTTAGAGGGGGAGCTGTTTTTT.

This clone was recorded a few times. This sequence joins TRBV18 and TRBJ1-1; tentative D call: TRBD1 (6 bases). The length of the CDR3 is 15 residues. Trimming left V 1 base short and J 4 bases short, with 13 bases between. CDR1 is KGHSH and CDR2 is LQKENI in the germline V gene. The CDR3 reads CASSPLLEGGTEAFF. DNA of the CDR3: TGTGCCAGCTCACCACTTCTCGAAGGGGGCACTGAAGCTTTCTTT.